This TCR beta chain emerged from a study of blood T cell repertoires in COVID-19. In the study overall: From the United States, Italy and Spain came samples of acute and convalescent COVID-19. T cells, B-cell-depleted T cells, or PBMCs provided the cDNA or gDNA that served as material.

Libraries were prepared by immunoSEQ multiplex PCR; TCRdb keeps only in-frame clonotypes and omits some of them. Among roughly 330,000 clones listed, 70% to 90% were seen once. Two negative PCRs, clearance, or symptom resolution were required of recovered Cohort 3 donors. The CDR3 has 15 residues. With 4 bases removed from V and 4 bases from J, the gap between germline ends came to 16 bases. Germline values: CDR1 SGHDT, CDR2 YYEEEE. Sequencing used PBMCs or T cells enriched from blood (not recorded which). The TCR originated in a woman under 40 who had recovered from COVID-19. The V call is TRBV5-6, the J call TRBJ2-3, with a possible D match to TRBD1 (6 bases). CDR3 DNA: TGTGCCAGCAGCCACGGGACACGTCAGGCAGATACGCAGTATTTT. It encodes CASSHGTRQADTQYF.